This TCR beta chain was identified during a study of OX40 agonist ivuxolimab in advanced cancers. As for the study in general: Partial responses were achieved by three patients, of whom one had hepatocellular carcinoma and two had cutaneous melanoma.

CDR1 is KGHSH and CDR2 is LQKENI in the germline V gene. This CDR3 has 14 amino acids. V shed 5 bases and J shed 7 bases, with 18 bases lying between them. This clone was recorded a few times. What it recognizes is unknown. TCRdb's copy holds only in-frame clones and misses some; the assay was immunoSEQ multiplex PCR. This sample carries under 20,000 clones, about 70% of them seen once, and the ten largest clones take roughly 13%. Study-wide results and limits: Several nonresponders also turned out to have low normalized T-cell clonal expansion. The CD4+ and CD8+ T cells in the blood had expanded clonally by week 6 at 0.1 to 3.0 mg/kg.

This receptor was taken from an adult with an advanced solid tumor such as melanoma, head and neck, liver or kidney cancer. The rearrangement uses TRBV18 and TRBJ2-7; D possibly corresponds to TRBD2 (6 bases). Sequenced here: CD4+ or CD8+ T cells sorted from blood, sampled in a trial of the OX40 agonist ivuxolimab. In DNA, the CDR3 is TGTGCCAGCTCAAGCGACTCGGGCGCGGGGGAGCAGTACTTC. Amino acid sequence: CASSSDSGAGEQYF.